The source of this TCR beta chain is a study of blood T cell repertoires in COVID-19. Authors' methods: Estimation of nucleated cell counts relied on the amplification of reference gene primers. Sequenced by immunoSEQ multiplex PCR; TCRdb stores in-frame clones only, minus some. V, J and clone size were drawn from that table, and D and trimming were deduced from the DNA. The data show hundreds of thousands of clones, with more than 85% seen just once and about 0.8% held by the top ten. Trimming stripped 4 bases from V and 4 bases from J, with 17 bases between. The CDR3 totals 15 residues. The germline V gene has CDR1 SGHDT and CDR2 YYEEEE.

This sequence originates from a man in his fifties or sixties with COVID-19, enrolled during active disease. The sequenced material came from peripheral blood. The chain is built from TRBV5-6 and TRBJ1-2; D gene ambiguous. The CDR3: CASSQLPVAGYGYTF. In DNA form, the CDR3 reads TGTGCCAGCAGCCAGTTGCCAGTAGCGGGCTATGGCTACACCTTC.